Shown below are 32 T cell receptor beta chains from a single sample sequenced in a study of blood T cell repertoires in COVID-19. Sequencing was performed with immunoSEQ multiplex PCR; in TCRdb, only in-frame clones are kept and a portion is missing. The sample shows a few hundred thousand clones, roughly 87% of them seen only once. The sequencing sample was made of PBMCs or T cells enriched from blood (not recorded which). The receptors originated from a woman younger than 45 who had recovered from COVID-19.

The chain uses TRBV7-6 and TRBJ2-2, with 8 bases identical to TRBD2. The CDR3 runs to 15 residues. V dropped 6 bases and J dropped 8; count of bases not matched to a gene: 11. Germline V gene data show CDR1 as SGHVS and CDR2 as FNYEAQ. This CDR3 reads CASRPLGGAPGELFF. The CDR3 DNA reads as TGTGCCAGCAGGCCTCTCGGGGGGGCCCCTGGGGAGCTGTTTTTT.

This chain uses TRBV4-2 with TRBJ1-2, with 7 positions matching TRBD1. Germline CDR1 LGHNA, CDR2 YNFKEQ. Trimming at V came to 0 bases and at J to 5 bases, leaving 6 bases not matched to a gene. This CDR3 contains 15 residues. CDR3 amino acids: CASSQEVTGPYGYTF. CDR3 in DNA: TGTGCCAGCAGCCAAGAAGTGACAGGGCCATATGGCTACACCTTC.

The chain has TRBV29-1 and TRBJ1-2; D not resolved. The germline gives CDR1 SQVTM, CDR2 ANQGSEA. The CDR3 length is 12 residues. The V and J ends lost 5 bases and 7 bases respectively, with 14 bases between them. This CDR3 is CSVSLTVAGYTF. The DNA for the CDR3 is TGCAGCGTTTCTCTAACAGTTGCTGGCTACACCTTC.

This clone appeared a single time. V gene TRBV2 combines with J gene TRBJ1-1; D is unclear. Per germline, CDR1 SNHLY and CDR2 FYNNEI. Trimming cost V 10 bases and J 3 bases, with 15 bases left between them. This CDR3 spans 13 amino acids. CDR3 nucleotides: TGTGCCACCACTCAGGAGGGTCACACTGAAGCTTTCTTT. It yields the protein CATTQEGHTEAFF.

The V and J genes are TRBV19 and TRBJ2-5; D possibly corresponds to TRBD1 (6 bases). V was trimmed by 3 bases and J by 5 bases, leaving 13 bases between them. The CDR3 sequence is 14 residues long. From germline, CDR1 is LNHDA and CDR2 SQIVND (reference sequence). Here the CDR3 reads CASSMGTGLETQYF. For the CDR3, the DNA is TGTGCCAGTAGTATGGGAACAGGGTTGGAGACCCAGTACTTC. Using reference TRBV19 and TRBJ2-5 for the parts outside the CDR3, the full variable domain is DGGITQSPKYLFRKEGQNVTLSCEQNLNHDAMYWYRQDPGQGLRLIYYSQIVNDFQKGDIAEGYSVSREKKESFPLTVTSAQKNPTAFYLCASSMGTGLETQYFGPGTRLLVL.

The rearrangement links TRBV29-1 to TRBJ1-2, with 9 bases identical to TRBD1. The length of the CDR3 is 12 residues. Germline trimming cut 6 bases from V and 6 bases from J; bases unmatched to any gene: 5. The germline gives CDR1 SQVTM, CDR2 ANQGSEA. The CDR3 DNA follows: TGCAGCGTCCGGGACAGGGCAGATGGCTACACCTTC. Translating it yields CSVRDRADGYTF.

The rearrangement joins TRBV5-1 to TRBJ1-3, with unresolved D. V lost 1 base and J lost 2, with 10 bases in between. This CDR3 is built from 15 residues. CDR1 is SGHRS and CDR2 is YFSETQ in the germline V gene. CDR3 coding DNA: TGCGCCAGCAGCTTGAGTGGGCCTGCTGGAAACACCATATATTTT. It is translated as CASSLSGPAGNTIYF.

This chain connects TRBV27 to TRBJ1-1; TRBD1 agrees at 8 bases. Unmatched junction bases numbered 8, after V lost 3 bases and J lost 5 bases. The CDR3 covers 15 residues. CDR1 and CDR2 from the germline V gene are MNHEY and SMNVEV (reference sequence). The CDR3 sequence is CASSFAGGAGTEAFF. CDR3 DNA sequence: TGTGCCAGCAGTTTTGCAGGGGGCGCGGGGACTGAAGCTTTCTTT.

V usage is TRBV24-1 and J usage is TRBJ2-5; 13 positions agree with TRBD2. Looked up from germline, CDR1 is KGHDR and CDR2 is SFDVKD. This CDR3 contains 15 residues. V shed 5 bases, J shed 5 bases, and the junction held 4 bases outside the gene matches. CDR3: CATSAGLAGSETQYF. The CDR3 bases are TGTGCCACCAGTGCGGGACTAGCGGGATCCGAGACCCAGTACTTC.

This clone was counted once. V gene TRBV3-1 (or the pseudogene TRBV3-2) combines with J gene TRBJ1-3; D not resolved. The germline V gene has CDR1 LGHDT and CDR2 YNNKEL (reference sequence). The CDR3 runs 16 residues. Deletions cut 1 base from V and 4 bases from J, with 14 bases between. CDR3 DNA: TGTGCCAGCAGCCAAGCCATGGGAGGGCTCGGAAACACCATATATTTT. Amino acids: CASSQAMGGLGNTIYF.

The chain carries TRBV2 and TRBJ2-7, with D tentatively TRBD1 (6 bases). Trimming removed 9 bases from V and 2 bases from J, with 14 bases in between. The CDR3 is 13 amino acids. Germline V gives CDR1 SNHLY, CDR2 FYNNEI. The CDR3 DNA follows: TGTGCCAGTTACAGGGTCCTCGCCTACGAGCAGTACTTC. Protein sequence: CASYRVLAYEQYF.

This clone was recorded a few times. V gene TRBV5-1 combines with J gene TRBJ1-6, with TRBD1 matching over 9 bases. The CDR3 extends over 14 amino acids. With V trimmed by 3 bases and J by 10 bases, 5 bases remained unmatched. Looked up from germline, CDR1 is SGHRS and CDR2 is YFSETQ. This CDR3 is CASSSTGGDSPLHF. DNA of the CDR3: TGCGCCAGCAGCTCTACAGGGGGCGACTCACCCCTCCACTTT.

The chain joins TRBV6-1 to TRBJ2-5; D remains ambiguous. Per germline, CDR1 MNHNS and CDR2 SASEGT. Between the trimmed V and J ends, which lost 3 bases and 5 bases, there was a span of 7 bases. The CDR3 length is 12 residues. CDR3 in amino acids: CASSDREETQYF. The CDR3 bases are TGTGCCAGCAGTGATCGCGAGGAGACCCAGTACTTC.

In nucleotides, the CDR3 is TGTGCCAGTAGTACCCTAGCGGGGGGGCGCACAGATACGCAGTATTTT. Translated, it gives CASSTLAGGRTDTQYF. This rearrangement joins TRBV19 to TRBJ2-3; 12 bases match TRBD2. Germline V CDR1 and CDR2: LNHDA, SQIVND (reference sequence). The CDR3 runs 16 residues. V lost 4 bases to trimming and J lost 1 base; unmatched junction nucleotides: 3.

The chain is built from TRBV7-2 and TRBJ1-1, with D possibly TRBD1 on 6 matching bases. The germline CDR1 and CDR2 sequences are SGHTA and FQGNSA. The CDR3 loop spans 17 amino acids. V was shortened by 5 bases and J by 0 bases, with 19 bases between the two germline ends. CDR3 loop: CASSLIRDIILNTEAFF. CDR3 in DNA: TGTGCCAGCAGCCTTATCCGGGACATCATCTTGAACACTGAAGCTTTCTTT. The full variable domain, in which reference TRBV7-2 and TRBJ1-1 provide the parts outside the CDR3, is GAGVSQSPSNKVTEKGKDVELRCDPISGHTALYWYRQSLGQGLEFLIYFQGNSAPDKSGLPSDRFSAERTGGSVSTLTIQRTQQEDSAVYLCASSLIRDIILNTEAFFGQGTRLTVV.

This clone was seen only once. This sequence joins TRBV9 and TRBJ2-2; D gene uncertain. The CDR3 consists of 13 residues. Germline V gene data show CDR1 as SGDLS and CDR2 as YYNGEE. V lost 0 bases and J lost 6, with 6 bases in between. CDR3 DNA sequence: TGTGCCAGCAGCGTAGCCCGGGCCGGGGAGCTGTTTTTT. This translates into CASSVARAGELFF.

About this clone: Other DNA sequences from this sample encode an identical CDR3 as well. The genes are TRBV2 and TRBJ1-1; perhaps TRBD1 as D (6 bases). CDR3 length equals 14 residues. Trimming removed 6 bases at V and 1 base at J, with 12 bases between. Germline V gives CDR1 SNHLY, CDR2 FYNNEI. This chain's CDR3 is CASREQGRNTEAFF. The CDR3 nucleotides are TGTGCCAGCAGGGAACAGGGAAGGAACACTGAAGCTTTCTTT.

The gene calls are TRBV6-5 and TRBJ2-7; perhaps TRBD1 as D (6 bases). The germline gives CDR1 MNHEY, CDR2 SVGAGI. The CDR3 runs to 12 residues. Trimming pared 5 bases from V and 6 bases from J, leaving 11 bases between. The CDR3: CASSPTGSEQYF. DNA for the CDR3: TGTGCCAGCAGTCCAACAGGGAGCGAGCAGTACTTC.

A single count supports this clone. The genes are TRBV12-1 and TRBJ1-2. TRBV12-1 is an annotated pseudogene. The CDR3 totals 12 residues. The CDR3 is CGSVRGAGGYTF. CDR3 coding DNA: TGTGGAAGCGTTCGGGGGGCGGGCGGCTACACCTTC.

This clone was counted a few times. The CDR3 DNA sequence: TGTGCCAGCAGCCCCAATCCGGGAAACTATGGCTACACCTTC. Protein sequence: CASSPNPGNYGYTF. This chain joins TRBV7-3 and TRBJ1-2; no definite D call. Germline-derived CDR1 and CDR2 are SGHTA and FQGTGA. Trimming took off 5 bases at V and 2 bases at J, with 12 bases between the two ends. This CDR3 has 14 amino acids.

The V gene is TRBV19, the J gene TRBJ1-1; 7 bases are a match to TRBD1. This CDR3 spans 14 amino acids. V was pared by 10 bases and J by 4 bases, with 12 bases of the junction left unmatched. Germline loops: CDR1 LNHDA, CDR2 SQIVND (reference sequence). The CDR3 DNA reads as TGTGCCACCCTAAGACAGGGCGGGACCACTGAAGCTTTCTTT. Amino acid sequence: CATLRQGGTTEAFF.

The chain carries TRBV6-6 and TRBJ1-2; TRBD1 matches 8 bases. The V and J ends lost 10 bases and 2 bases, in that order; junction bases with no gene match: 9. The CDR3 covers 14 residues. Germline-derived CDR1 and CDR2 are MNHNY and SVGAGI (reference sequence). CDR3 protein: CATSSTGDNYGYTF. Written as DNA, the CDR3 is TGTGCCACCTCGTCGACAGGGGACAACTATGGCTACACCTTC.

The J gene is TRBJ1-2, the V gene TRBV7-9; D is possibly TRBD1 (6 bases). Germline lookup yields CDR1 SEHNR and CDR2 FQNEAQ (reference sequence). The CDR3 covers 17 residues. V shed 5 bases and J shed 5 bases, with 24 bases lying between them. In DNA form, the CDR3 reads TGTGCCAGCAGCCGAGCTAGGGACATAGGATACGCTTATGGCTACACCTTC. It is translated as CASSRARDIGYAYGYTF.

The chain is built from TRBV6-5 and TRBJ1-6, with D possibly being TRBD1 (5 bases). Germline CDR1 reads MNHEY; CDR2 reads SVGAGI. V was clipped by 0 bases and J by 5 bases, with 11 bases between them. The CDR3 sequence is 16 residues long. CDR3 residues: CASSYSRGVDNSPLHF. The CDR3 DNA follows: TGTGCCAGCAGTTACTCGCGGGGGGTGGATAATTCACCCCTCCACTTT.

This clone has just a few counts. The chain carries TRBV2 and TRBJ1-1; TRBD1 is a possible D gene (5 bases). V gave up 6 bases and J gave up 7 bases, with 9 bases separating them. Germline V gene data show CDR1 as SNHLY and CDR2 as FYNNEI. This CDR3 has 11 amino acids. CDR3 in DNA: TGTGCCAGCAGGGGGCAGGGTGAAGCTTTCTTT. Amino acid sequence: CASRGQGEAFF.

The chain employs TRBV5-1 and TRBJ2-1; no definite D call. V was trimmed by 0 bases and J by 0 bases, leaving 4 bases between them. Germline CDR1 is SGHRS and CDR2 is YFSETQ. The CDR3 spans 14 residues. The DNA for the CDR3 is TGCGCCAGCAGCTTGGACAGCTCCTACAATGAGCAGTTCTTC. This codes for CASSLDSSYNEQFF.

The rearrangement links TRBV6-5 to TRBJ1-1; D not resolved. From germline, CDR1 is MNHEY and CDR2 SVGAGI. This CDR3 is built from 13 residues. V was cut by 2 bases and J by 7 bases, with 11 bases left in between. This chain's CDR3 is CASSYGQLLEAFF. In DNA form, the CDR3 reads TGTGCCAGCAGTTACGGGCAACTCCTTGAAGCTTTCTTT.

This clone has just one count. The rearrangement joins TRBV6-2 or TRBV6-3 to TRBJ2-4; 8 bases line up with TRBD1. This CDR3 is built from 19 residues. CDR1 is MNHEY and CDR2 is SVGEGT in the germline V gene. V was pared by 2 bases and J by 3 bases, with 15 bases of the junction left unmatched. CDR3 coding DNA: TGTGCCAGCAGTTACCCCCGCGTCAGGGGGCAGGATGACAAAAACATTCAGTACTTC. This sequence encodes CASSYPRVRGQDDKNIQYF.

The J gene is TRBJ1-2, the V gene TRBV27; TRBD1 agrees at 9 bases. This CDR3 region has 14 residues. The germline CDR1 and CDR2 sequences are MNHEY and SMNVEV (reference sequence). V trimming: 6 bases; J trimming: 3 bases; junction bases outside the gene matches: 5. CDR3 in amino acids: CASSLRDRDYGYTF. The CDR3 bases are TGTGCCAGCAGCCTCCGGGACAGGGACTATGGCTACACCTTC.

The V call is TRBV7-9, the J call TRBJ1-2; 8 bases match TRBD1. V shed 5 bases and J 5 bases; nucleotides not matched to a gene: 10. Germline assignment: CDR1 SEHNR and CDR2 FQNEAQ (reference sequence). This CDR3 is built from 15 residues. The CDR3, as DNA: TGTGCCAGCAGCCTGGACAGGGTTGACCTGTATGGCTACACCTTC. It is translated as CASSLDRVDLYGYTF.

This clone came up once. The chain has TRBV27 and TRBJ2-3, with 15 bases aligning to TRBD2. The junction had 15 bases not matched to a gene; V was cut back by 3 bases and J by 5 bases. The germline V gene has CDR1 MNHEY and CDR2 SMNVEV (reference sequence). There are 20 residues in the CDR3. DNA of the CDR3: TGTGCCAGCAGTTTTTTCCCGGGACTAGCGGGGGGCCGGGCATTAGATACGCAGTATTTT. Amino acid sequence: CASSFFPGLAGGRALDTQYF.

The chain combines TRBV9 with TRBJ1-2, with unresolved D. With 0 bases removed from V and 2 bases from J, the gap between germline ends came to 5 bases. The CDR3 is 13 residues long. CDR1 and CDR2 from the germline V gene are SGDLS and YYNGEE. The CDR3 nucleotides read TGTGCCAGCAGCGTAGATCCAAACTATGGCTACACCTTC. This codes for CASSVDPNYGYTF.